The rows below give T cell receptor beta chains drawn from one sample of a study of shared clonotypes between healthy human individuals. Some clones are missing from TCRdb's copy, which holds only in-frame ones; the method was immunoSEQ multiplex PCR. Of 950,000 to 1,300,000 clones in the sample, about 75% were seen once. The sequencing sample was made of memory CD4+ T cells sorted from blood. The receptors originated from a man aged 18 to 29 in good health. Each CDR3 is given with its conserved first and last residue. The order of the fields is D gene, J gene, V gene, clone size, CDR3 DNA, CDR3 protein. The D gene is left open where the match is weak. Not every row has a clone size; where given, it reads once, few, many or a size class.

d_gene: -; j_gene: TRBJ1-2; v_gene: TRBV6-5; abundance: -; CDR3nt: TGTGCCAGCAGTTACTTTGGGGATGGCTACACCTTC; CDR3aa: CASSYFGDGYTF
d_gene: -; j_gene: TRBJ2-3; v_gene: TRBV6-4; abundance: -; CDR3nt: TGTGCCAGCAGTGCCTCGGGGGCTGGGGATACGCAGTATTTT; CDR3aa: CASSASGAGDTQYF
d_gene: TRBD2; j_gene: TRBJ2-3; v_gene: TRBV2; abundance: -; CDR3nt: TGTGCCAGCAGTGGACTAGCGGGGGGAAATCCTAGCACAGATACGCAGTATTTT; CDR3aa: CASSGLAGGNPSTDTQYF
d_gene: TRBD1; j_gene: TRBJ2-7; v_gene: TRBV7-8; abundance: -; CDR3nt: TGTGCCAGCAGCTTAGCGGGACAGGGGCGAAACGAGCAGTACTTC; CDR3aa: CASSLAGQGRNEQYF
d_gene: -; j_gene: TRBJ2-3; v_gene: TRBV7-3; abundance: -; CDR3nt: TGTGCCAGCAGCCCCACGGGTAGGGATACGCAGTATTTT; CDR3aa: CASSPTGRDTQYF
d_gene: -; j_gene: TRBJ2-7; v_gene: TRBV5-1; abundance: -; CDR3nt: TGCGCCAGCAGCTTGGGGGCCGACCCCTCCTACGAGCAGTACTTC; CDR3aa: CASSLGADPSYEQYF
d_gene: -; j_gene: TRBJ2-1; v_gene: TRBV2; abundance: few; CDR3nt: TGTGCCAGCAGGGTTGCCAATGAGCAGTTCTTC; CDR3aa: CASRVANEQFF
d_gene: TRBD1; j_gene: TRBJ1-1; v_gene: TRBV5-1; abundance: -; CDR3nt: TGCGCCAGCAGCCGGACAGGGTATCTTCAGAACACTGAAGCTTTCTTT; CDR3aa: CASSRTGYLQNTEAFF
d_gene: TRBD2; j_gene: TRBJ2-5; v_gene: TRBV12-5; abundance: -; CDR3nt: TGTGCTAGTGGCCGTGGACTAGTTCAAGAGACCCAGTACTTC; CDR3aa: CASGRGLVQETQYF
d_gene: TRBD1; j_gene: TRBJ2-1; v_gene: TRBV5-6; abundance: -; CDR3nt: TGTGCCAGCAGCTTGGGTGCAGGGGGCTTTTACAATGAGCAGTTCTTC; CDR3aa: CASSLGAGGFYNEQFF
d_gene: -; j_gene: TRBJ1-1; v_gene: TRBV6-9; abundance: -; CDR3nt: TGTGCCAGCAGAGGCCTGAGGTACACTGAAGCTTTCTTT; CDR3aa: CASRGLRYTEAFF
d_gene: -; j_gene: TRBJ2-3; v_gene: TRBV30; abundance: -; CDR3nt: TGTGCCTGGATTCTCAGGACTCTCACAGATACGCAGTATTTT; CDR3aa: CAWILRTLTDTQYF
d_gene: TRBD2; j_gene: TRBJ2-1; v_gene: TRBV7-9; abundance: many; CDR3nt: TGTGCCAGCAGCTCCGGACTAGCGGTTAATGAGCAGTTCTTC; CDR3aa: CASSSGLAVNEQFF
d_gene: -; j_gene: TRBJ1-4; v_gene: TRBV6-6; abundance: -; CDR3nt: TGTGCCAGCAGTCCCCCCTCTACAGTAACTAATGAAAAACTGTTTTTT; CDR3aa: CASSPPSTVTNEKLFF
d_gene: -; j_gene: TRBJ1-1; v_gene: TRBV10-2; abundance: -; CDR3nt: TGCGCCAGCAGTCAACTCGCGACAGGCCGGAACACTGAAGCTTTCTTT; CDR3aa: CASSQLATGRNTEAFF
d_gene: TRBD1; j_gene: TRBJ1-5; v_gene: TRBV5-5; abundance: -; CDR3nt: TGTGCCAGCAGCCTCGAAGGACAGGGGTATCAGCCCCAGCATTTT; CDR3aa: CASSLEGQGYQPQHF
d_gene: TRBD2; j_gene: TRBJ2-1; v_gene: TRBV11-3; abundance: -; CDR3nt: TGTGCCAGCAGCCCCGGACTAGGAGGCCATGAGCAGTTCTTC; CDR3aa: CASSPGLGGHEQFF
d_gene: -; j_gene: TRBJ2-3; v_gene: TRBV10-1; abundance: once; CDR3nt: TGCGCCAGCAGTGAGTCCGGGAGCGGCACAGATACGCAGTATTTT; CDR3aa: CASSESGSGTDTQYF
d_gene: -; j_gene: TRBJ2-1; v_gene: TRBV10-2; abundance: many; CDR3nt: TGCGCCAGCAACCCACGGACCGACAATGAGCAGTTCTTC; CDR3aa: CASNPRTDNEQFF
d_gene: -; j_gene: TRBJ2-3; v_gene: TRBV6-1; abundance: many; CDR3nt: TGTGCCAGCAGTGAAATTTTAGGCAGGGGGGTCGCAGATACGCAGTATTTT; CDR3aa: CASSEILGRGVADTQYF
d_gene: -; j_gene: TRBJ1-2; v_gene: TRBV5-1; abundance: -; CDR3nt: TGCGCCAGCAGTAGGACCACCGATTGGAATGGCTACACCTTC; CDR3aa: CASSRTTDWNGYTF
d_gene: TRBD1; j_gene: TRBJ1-2; v_gene: TRBV15; abundance: -; CDR3nt: TGTGCCACCAGCAGAGAGGGACAGGGCTATGGCTACACCTTC; CDR3aa: CATSREGQGYGYTF
d_gene: -; j_gene: TRBJ2-7; v_gene: TRBV7-2; abundance: -; CDR3nt: TGTGCCAGCACCCGGACTTCCCTTTCCCAGCAGTACTTC; CDR3aa: CASTRTSLSQQYF
d_gene: -; j_gene: TRBJ1-4; v_gene: TRBV4-1; abundance: once; CDR3nt: TGCGCCAGCAGCCAAGGCGAAGCAACTAATGAAAAACTGTTTTTT; CDR3aa: CASSQGEATNEKLFF
d_gene: TRBD2; j_gene: TRBJ2-1; v_gene: TRBV7-9; abundance: many; CDR3nt: TGTGCCAGCAGCTTATCGACTAGCGGGAGGGGGAATGAGCAGTTCTTC; CDR3aa: CASSLSTSGRGNEQFF
d_gene: -; j_gene: TRBJ1-3; v_gene: TRBV9; abundance: -; CDR3nt: TGTGCCAGCAGCCCAGGGGTTAGAGGAAACACCATATATTTT; CDR3aa: CASSPGVRGNTIYF
d_gene: -; j_gene: TRBJ1-6; v_gene: TRBV18; abundance: -; CDR3nt: TGTGCCAGCTCTAGGTACGATTCACCCCTCCACTTT; CDR3aa: CASSRYDSPLHF
d_gene: -; j_gene: TRBJ2-5; v_gene: TRBV5-1; abundance: once; CDR3nt: TGCGCCAGCAGCAACACCGGGACAACGTACCAAGAGACCCAGTACTTC; CDR3aa: CASSNTGTTYQETQYF
d_gene: -; j_gene: TRBJ2-1; v_gene: TRBV4-2; abundance: -; CDR3nt: TGTGCCAGCAGCCAAGTTCAACCGCGCGAGCAGTTCTTC; CDR3aa: CASSQVQPREQFF
d_gene: -; j_gene: TRBJ1-5; v_gene: TRBV28; abundance: -; CDR3nt: TGTGCCAGCAGTCTCCGGGCCGGGTTCGGCAATCAGCCCCAGCATTTT; CDR3aa: CASSLRAGFGNQPQHF
d_gene: -; j_gene: TRBJ2-7; v_gene: TRBV10-1; abundance: -; CDR3nt: TGCGCCAGCAGTGCAGAGGGTACCTACGAGCAGTACTTC; CDR3aa: CASSAEGTYEQYF
d_gene: -; j_gene: TRBJ2-4; v_gene: TRBV18; abundance: -; CDR3nt: TGTGCCAGCTCACCAGTCCTAGCGATAGCCAAAAACATTCAGTACTTC; CDR3aa: CASSPVLAIAKNIQYF
d_gene: -; j_gene: TRBJ1-3; v_gene: TRBV25-1; abundance: -; CDR3nt: TGTGCCAGCAGTTTACCAGGGTCAGGAAACACCATATATTTT; CDR3aa: CASSLPGSGNTIYF
d_gene: -; j_gene: TRBJ1-5; v_gene: TRBV7-6; abundance: once; CDR3nt: TGTGCCAGCAGCGCGATACCGGATAGCAATCAGCCCCAGCATTTT; CDR3aa: CASSAIPDSNQPQHF
d_gene: -; j_gene: TRBJ1-1; v_gene: TRBV19; abundance: few; CDR3nt: TGTGCCAGTATCCCAGAGGAGAACACTGAAGCTTTCTTT; CDR3aa: CASIPEENTEAFF
d_gene: TRBD1; j_gene: TRBJ2-5; v_gene: TRBV19; abundance: few; CDR3nt: TGTGCCAGTAGTGGGACAGAAGAGACCCAGTACTTC; CDR3aa: CASSGTEETQYF
d_gene: TRBD1; j_gene: TRBJ2-3; v_gene: TRBV4-1; abundance: -; CDR3nt: TGCGCCAGCAAACCGGACAGGAACACAGATACGCAGTATTTT; CDR3aa: CASKPDRNTDTQYF
d_gene: -; j_gene: TRBJ2-2; v_gene: TRBV6-6; abundance: -; CDR3nt: TGTGCCAGCAGTTACTCCCGGACCCAGAACACCGGGGAGCTGTTTTTT; CDR3aa: CASSYSRTQNTGELFF
d_gene: TRBD1; j_gene: TRBJ1-4; v_gene: TRBV28; abundance: -; CDR3nt: TGTGCCACGTGGACAGGGGTAAAGTCTGACACTAATGAAAAACTGTTTTTT; CDR3aa: CATWTGVKSDTNEKLFF
d_gene: TRBD1; j_gene: TRBJ2-7; v_gene: TRBV6-6; abundance: -; CDR3nt: TGTGCCAGCAGTTACCAGTCCGGGACAGGCGCCTACGAGCAGTACTTC; CDR3aa: CASSYQSGTGAYEQYF
d_gene: TRBD2; j_gene: TRBJ2-7; v_gene: TRBV28; abundance: -; CDR3nt: TGTGCCAGCAGTTTTGTCCGGCGGGGGAATTACGAGCAGTACTTC; CDR3aa: CASSFVRRGNYEQYF
d_gene: -; j_gene: TRBJ2-2; v_gene: TRBV9; abundance: -; CDR3nt: TGTGCCAGCAGCGTAGTAACGAACACCGGGGAGCTGTTTTTT; CDR3aa: CASSVVTNTGELFF
d_gene: TRBD1; j_gene: TRBJ1-6; v_gene: TRBV28; abundance: once; CDR3nt: TGTGCCAGCAGCCGGGGGACAGGGGGCCCCTCACCCCTCCACTTT; CDR3aa: CASSRGTGGPSPLHF
d_gene: -; j_gene: TRBJ2-4; v_gene: TRBV6-1; abundance: -; CDR3nt: TGTGCCAGCAGTGAAGACCTAGCCAAAAACATTCAGTACTTC; CDR3aa: CASSEDLAKNIQYF
d_gene: TRBD2; j_gene: TRBJ2-5; v_gene: TRBV5-1; abundance: once; CDR3nt: TGCGCCAGCAGCTCAGGGAAGGGACTAGCAGGAGAGACCCAGTACTTC; CDR3aa: CASSSGKGLAGETQYF
d_gene: TRBD1; j_gene: TRBJ2-3; v_gene: TRBV19; abundance: -; CDR3nt: TGTGCCAGTAGTACCGGGACAGGGTTGTCCACAGATACGCAGTATTTT; CDR3aa: CASSTGTGLSTDTQYF
d_gene: TRBD1; j_gene: TRBJ1-2; v_gene: TRBV5-6; abundance: -; CDR3nt: TGTGCCAGCAGTACTGAAGGGACAGGCAGGGCGCCTTACACCTTC; CDR3aa: CASSTEGTGRAPYTF
d_gene: -; j_gene: TRBJ1-1; v_gene: TRBV25-1; abundance: few; CDR3nt: TGTGCCAGCAGGGGAGGGGGTCCCACTGAAGCTTTCTTT; CDR3aa: CASRGGGPTEAFF
d_gene: TRBD2; j_gene: TRBJ2-7; v_gene: TRBV5-1; abundance: once; CDR3nt: TGCGCCAGCAGCTCAGGGACTAGCGGGATCCCCTACGAGCAGTACTTC; CDR3aa: CASSSGTSGIPYEQYF
d_gene: -; j_gene: TRBJ2-5; v_gene: TRBV15; abundance: -; CDR3nt: TGTGCCACCAGCGAAGGGATACAAGAGACCCAGTACTTC; CDR3aa: CATSEGIQETQYF
d_gene: -; j_gene: TRBJ1-5; v_gene: TRBV7-6; abundance: -; CDR3nt: TGTGCCAGCAGCTCGCCCGGTCAGCCCCAGCATTTT; CDR3aa: CASSSPGQPQHF
d_gene: -; j_gene: TRBJ1-2; v_gene: TRBV28; abundance: -; CDR3nt: TGTGCCAGCAGTCCCCCGGCCACTAACTATGGCTACACCTTC; CDR3aa: CASSPPATNYGYTF
d_gene: -; j_gene: TRBJ2-7; v_gene: TRBV5-4; abundance: -; CDR3nt: TGTGCCAGCAGCTTCGATCGTTACGAGCAGTACTTC; CDR3aa: CASSFDRYEQYF
d_gene: TRBD1; j_gene: TRBJ1-1; v_gene: TRBV10-3; abundance: -; CDR3nt: TGTGCCATCAGCCGAGAGAGGACAGGGTGGGCTGAAGCTTTCTTT; CDR3aa: CAISRERTGWAEAFF
d_gene: TRBD2; j_gene: TRBJ2-1; v_gene: TRBV19; abundance: -; CDR3nt: TGTGCCAGTAGGGGGGGTAGCGGGACCTACAATGAGCAGTTCTTC; CDR3aa: CASRGGSGTYNEQFF